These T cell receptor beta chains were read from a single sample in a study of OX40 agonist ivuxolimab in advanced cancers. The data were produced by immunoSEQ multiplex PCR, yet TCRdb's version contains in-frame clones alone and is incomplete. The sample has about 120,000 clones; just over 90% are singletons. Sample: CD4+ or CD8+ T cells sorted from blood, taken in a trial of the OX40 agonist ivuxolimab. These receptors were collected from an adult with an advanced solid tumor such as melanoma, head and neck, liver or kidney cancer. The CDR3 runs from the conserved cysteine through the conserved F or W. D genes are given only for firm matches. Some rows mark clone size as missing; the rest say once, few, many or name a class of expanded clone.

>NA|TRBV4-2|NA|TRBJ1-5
TGTGCCAGCAGCCCCTTCGGAAATCAGCCCCAGCATTTT
CASSPFGNQPQHF
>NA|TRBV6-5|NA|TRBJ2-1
TGTGCCAGCAAATACAGCTCCTACAATGAGCAGTTCTTC
CASKYSSYNEQFF
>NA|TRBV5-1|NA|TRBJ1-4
TGCGCCAGCAGCTCTAGGGAATCTGAAAAACTGTTTTTT
CASSSRESEKLFF
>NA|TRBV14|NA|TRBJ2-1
TGTGCCAGCAGCCAACTGCGGGGAGTCCCCTCCTACAATGAGCAGTTCTTC
CASSQLRGVPSYNEQFF
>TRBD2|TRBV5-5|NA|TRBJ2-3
TGTGCCAGCAGCTTTCAGCCCGGGACTAGCGGCACAGATACGCAGTATTTT
CASSFQPGTSGTDTQYF
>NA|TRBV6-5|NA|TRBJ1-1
TGTGCCAGCACCTTGACTGACACTGAAGCTTTCTTT
CASTLTDTEAFF
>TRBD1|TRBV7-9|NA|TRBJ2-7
TGTGCCAGCAGCTTAGCGGACAGGGGCTCCTACGAGCAGTACTTC
CASSLADRGSYEQYF
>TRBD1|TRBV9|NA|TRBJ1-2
TGTGCCAGCAGCGTCGGGGACAGGGGGGCTAACTATGGCTACACCTTC
CASSVGDRGANYGYTF
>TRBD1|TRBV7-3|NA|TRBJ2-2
TGTGCCAGCAGCCTATTGAACAGGGGGCTCGGCACCGGGGAGCTGTTTTTT
CASSLLNRGLGTGELFF
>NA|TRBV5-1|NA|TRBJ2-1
TGCGCCAGTAGCCTCGAGTGGGGCTACAATGAGCAGTTCTTC
CASSLEWGYNEQFF
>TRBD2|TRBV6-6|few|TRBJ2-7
TGTGCCAGCAATGGGGCGGGAGCGATCAACGAGCAGTACTTC
CASNGAGAINEQYF
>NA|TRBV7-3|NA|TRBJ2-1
TGTGCCAGCAGCCCCCATCCCCTCGGCTCCTACAATGAGCAGTTCTTC
CASSPHPLGSYNEQFF
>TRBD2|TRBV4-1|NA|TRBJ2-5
TGCGCCAGCAGCCAAGGAGGTAAGCGTTACGGGGGGGAGACCCAGTACTTC
CASSQGGKRYGGETQYF
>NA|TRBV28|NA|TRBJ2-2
TGTGCCAGCAGTTGGATCCTGGGCGGGGAGCTGTTTTTT
CASSWILGGELFF
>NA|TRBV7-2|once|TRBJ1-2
TGTGCCAGCAGCTTAACGAGGGCAGGAGGAGGATCTGGCTACACCTTC
CASSLTRAGGGSGYTF
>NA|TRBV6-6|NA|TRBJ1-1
TGTGCCAGCAGTTACCAAGGACAGAACACTGAAGCTTTCTTT
CASSYQGQNTEAFF
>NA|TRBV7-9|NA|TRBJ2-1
TGTGCCAGCAGCGCCAGACTCGGGGAGGAGCAGTTCTTC
CASSARLGEEQFF
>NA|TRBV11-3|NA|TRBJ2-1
TGTGCCAGCAGCCCCTGGCGGGAAGATGAGCAGTTCTTC
CASSPWREDEQFF
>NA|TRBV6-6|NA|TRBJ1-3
TGTGCCAGCAGCCGGGGCTTCGGAAACACCATATATTTT
CASSRGFGNTIYF
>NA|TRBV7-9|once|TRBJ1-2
TGTGCCAGCAGCTTATCTCTAACTGTGCGGGCGTCTAACTATGGCTACACCTTC
CASSLSLTVRASNYGYTF
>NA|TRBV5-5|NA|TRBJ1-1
TGTGCCAGCAGCCCCGGGGACTTGAACACTGAAGCTTTCTTT
CASSPGDLNTEAFF
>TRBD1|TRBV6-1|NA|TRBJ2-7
TGTGCCAGCAGTGATCCGGGACAGGGCCTCGAGCAGTACTTC
CASSDPGQGLEQYF
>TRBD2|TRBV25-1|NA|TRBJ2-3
TGTGCCAGCAGTGAATTCGCGGGACTAAGCACAGATACGCAGTATTTT
CASSEFAGLSTDTQYF
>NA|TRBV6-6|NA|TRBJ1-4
TGTGCCAGCAGGGTTGGAGGGGGTGAAAAACTGTTTTTT
CASRVGGGEKLFF
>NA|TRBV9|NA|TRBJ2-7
TGTGCCAGCAGCGTAGCTCATTCCTACGAGCAGTACTTC
CASSVAHSYEQYF
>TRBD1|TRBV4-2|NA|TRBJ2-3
TGTGCCAGCAGCCAAGAAGGGACAGGGGGCAGAGATACGCAGTATTTT
CASSQEGTGGRDTQYF
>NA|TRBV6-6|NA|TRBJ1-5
TGTGCCAGCAGTTACCGAGGTAGCAATCAGCCCCAGCATTTT
CASSYRGSNQPQHF
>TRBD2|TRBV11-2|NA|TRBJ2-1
TGTGCCAGCAGCTTAGGGCTAGCGGGAGCCTACAATGAGCAGTTCTTC
CASSLGLAGAYNEQFF
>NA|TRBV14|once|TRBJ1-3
TGTGCCAGCAGCCAAGATCTACTCTCTGGAAACACCATATATTTT
CASSQDLLSGNTIYF
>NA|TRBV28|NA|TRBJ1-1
TGTGCCAGCAGTTTACACTTTCAGGGAAAAGGGGCCAACACTGAAGCTTTCTTT
CASSLHFQGKGANTEAFF
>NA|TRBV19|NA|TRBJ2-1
TGTGCCAGTAGACTGACTAGAGTTAGGGATGAGCAGTTCTTC
CASRLTRVRDEQFF
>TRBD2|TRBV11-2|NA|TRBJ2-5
TGTGCCAGCAGCTTAGCACTAGCGGGGGCAAAGGAGACCCAGTACTTC
CASSLALAGAKETQYF
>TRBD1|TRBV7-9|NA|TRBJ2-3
TGTGCCAGCAGAAGACAGGGTCAGGATACGCAGTATTTT
CASRRQGQDTQYF
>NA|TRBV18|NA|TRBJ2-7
TGTGCCAGCTCACCCGGACTCTCCTACGAGCAGTACTTC
CASSPGLSYEQYF